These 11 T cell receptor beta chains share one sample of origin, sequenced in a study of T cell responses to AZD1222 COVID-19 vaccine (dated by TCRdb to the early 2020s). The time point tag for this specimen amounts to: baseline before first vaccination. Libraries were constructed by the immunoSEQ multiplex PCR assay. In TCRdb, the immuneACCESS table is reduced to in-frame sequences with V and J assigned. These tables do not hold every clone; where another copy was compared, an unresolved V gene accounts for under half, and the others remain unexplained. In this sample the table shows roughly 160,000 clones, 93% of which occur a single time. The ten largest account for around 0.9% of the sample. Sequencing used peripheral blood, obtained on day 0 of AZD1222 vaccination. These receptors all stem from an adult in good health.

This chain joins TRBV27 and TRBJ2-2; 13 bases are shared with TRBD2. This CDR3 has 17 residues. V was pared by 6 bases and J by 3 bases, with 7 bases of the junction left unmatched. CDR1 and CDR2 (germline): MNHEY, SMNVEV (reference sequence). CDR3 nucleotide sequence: TGTGCCAGCAGGGTACTAGCGGGGGGGCAGCACACCGGGGAGCTGTTTTTT. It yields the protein CASRVLAGGQHTGELFF.

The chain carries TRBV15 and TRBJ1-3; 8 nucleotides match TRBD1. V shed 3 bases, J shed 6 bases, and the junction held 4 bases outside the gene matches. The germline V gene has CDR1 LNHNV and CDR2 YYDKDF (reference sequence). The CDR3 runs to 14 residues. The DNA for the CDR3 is TGTGCCACCAGCAGGGACAGGGCGGAAAACACCATATATTTT. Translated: CATSRDRAENTIYF. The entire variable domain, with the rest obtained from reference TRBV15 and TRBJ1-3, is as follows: DAMVIQNPRYQVTQFGKPVTLSCSQTLNHNVMYWYQQKSSQAPKLLFHYYDKDFNNEADTPDNFQSRRPNTSFCFLDIRSPGLGDTAMYLCATSRDRAENTIYFGEGSWLTVV.

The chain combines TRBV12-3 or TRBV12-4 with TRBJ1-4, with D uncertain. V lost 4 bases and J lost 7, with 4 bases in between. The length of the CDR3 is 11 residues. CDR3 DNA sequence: TGTGCCAGCAGTTCCTCTGAAAAACTGTTTTTT. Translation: CASSSSEKLFF.

CDR3 region: CASTLKQGGGSEAFF. DNA of the CDR3: TGTGCCAGCACACTTAAACAGGGGGGAGGATCTGAAGCTTTCTTT. The J gene is TRBJ1-1, the V gene TRBV5-6, with TRBD1 identical over 8 bases. Germline assignment: CDR1 SGHDT and CDR2 YYEEEE. The CDR3 extends over 15 amino acids. Trimming cost V 6 bases and J 6 bases; bases outside gene matches: 13. The whole variable domain, remainder taken from reference TRBV5-6 and TRBJ1-1, is DAGVTQSPTHLIKTRGQQVTLRCSPKSGHDTVSWYQQALGQGPQFIFQYYEEEERQRGNFPDRFSGHQFPNYSSELNVNALLLGDSALYLCASTLKQGGGSEAFFGQGTRLTVV.

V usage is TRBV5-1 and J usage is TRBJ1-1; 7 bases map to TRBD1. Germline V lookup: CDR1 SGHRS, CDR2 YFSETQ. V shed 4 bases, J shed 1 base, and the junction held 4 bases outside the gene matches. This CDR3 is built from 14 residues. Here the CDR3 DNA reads TGCGCCAGCAGCGGCAGGGACAGGAACACTGAAGCTTTCTTT. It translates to CASSGRDRNTEAFF.

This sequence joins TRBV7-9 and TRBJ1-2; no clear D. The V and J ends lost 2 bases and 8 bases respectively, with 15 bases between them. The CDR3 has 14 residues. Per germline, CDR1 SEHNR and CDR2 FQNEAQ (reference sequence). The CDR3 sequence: CASSLSSRQEGYTF. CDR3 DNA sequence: TGTGCCAGCAGCTTATCTTCCCGCCAGGAGGGCTACACCTTC. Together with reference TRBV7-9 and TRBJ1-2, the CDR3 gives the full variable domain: DTGVSQNPRHKITKRGQNVTFRCDPISEHNRLYWYRQTLGQGPEFLTYFQNEAQLEKSRLLSDRFSAERPKGSFSTLEIQRTEQGDSAMYLCASSLSSRQEGYTFGSGTRLTVV.

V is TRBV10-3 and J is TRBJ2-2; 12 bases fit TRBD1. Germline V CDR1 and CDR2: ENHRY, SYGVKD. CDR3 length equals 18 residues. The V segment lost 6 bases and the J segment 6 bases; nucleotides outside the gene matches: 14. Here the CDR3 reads CAIRTGTGGEGGAGELFF. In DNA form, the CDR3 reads TGTGCCATCAGGACCGGGACAGGGGGCGAAGGAGGCGCCGGGGAGCTGTTTTTT.

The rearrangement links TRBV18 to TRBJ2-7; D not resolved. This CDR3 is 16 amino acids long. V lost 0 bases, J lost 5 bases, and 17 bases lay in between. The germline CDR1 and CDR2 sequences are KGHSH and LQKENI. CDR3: CASSPPVGLTPNEQYF. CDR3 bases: TGTGCCAGCTCACCACCAGTAGGGTTGACCCCAAACGAGCAGTACTTC.

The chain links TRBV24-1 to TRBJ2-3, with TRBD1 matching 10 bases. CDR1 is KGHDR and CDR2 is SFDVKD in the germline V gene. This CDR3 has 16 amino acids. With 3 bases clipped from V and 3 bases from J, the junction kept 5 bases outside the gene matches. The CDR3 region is CATSDPGDRGTDTQYF. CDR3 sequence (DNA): TGTGCCACCAGTGATCCGGGGGACAGGGGAACAGATACGCAGTATTTT.

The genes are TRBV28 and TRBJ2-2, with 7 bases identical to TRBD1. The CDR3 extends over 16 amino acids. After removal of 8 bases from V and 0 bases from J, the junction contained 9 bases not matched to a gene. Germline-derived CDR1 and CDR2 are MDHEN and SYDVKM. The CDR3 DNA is TGTGCCAGCGGCGGTCGTCAGGGGGCGAACACCGGGGAGCTGTTTTTT. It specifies CASGGRQGANTGELFF.

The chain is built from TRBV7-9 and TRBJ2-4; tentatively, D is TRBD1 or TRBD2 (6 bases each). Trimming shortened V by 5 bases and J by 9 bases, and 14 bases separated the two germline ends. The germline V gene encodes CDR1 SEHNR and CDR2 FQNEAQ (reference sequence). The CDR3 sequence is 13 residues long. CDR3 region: CASSALGGIIQYF. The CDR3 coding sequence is TGTGCCAGCAGCGCCTTAGGGGGGATCATTCAGTACTTC.